The rows below give T cell receptor beta chains drawn from one sample of a study of T-cell memory formation after mild COVID-19. MiXCR, applied by TCRdb to the 5' RACE reads, yields one record per CDR3 protein. Here the sample spans 200,000 to 250,000 distinct CDR3 sequences, 9% to 10% being singletons. The material sequenced was PBMCs or a T cell subset sorted from them (not recorded which). These receptors were obtained from a man aged 18 to 29 who had mild COVID-19 (a few samples of this study predate the infection). Cell type and time point are not known. The CDR3 runs from the conserved cysteine through the conserved F or W. D genes are given only for firm matches. Clone size is not always given. Where it is, it says once, few, many or a class for expanded clones.

v_gene	j_gene	d_gene	abundance	CDR3aa	CDR3nt
TRBV7-9	TRBJ2-3	TRBD2	NA	CASSFPPGTSGGGLTDTQYF	TGTGCCAGCAGCTTCCCCCCCGGGACTAGCGGGGGGGGACTCACAGATACGCAGTATTTT
TRBV29-1	TRBJ2-2	NA	many	CSVSGVLNTGELFF	TGCAGCGTCTCAGGGGTTTTGAACACCGGGGAGCTGTTTTTT
TRBV5-1	TRBJ1-2	TRBD1	few	CASSQTGKDYGYTF	TGCGCCAGCAGCCAGACAGGGAAGGATTATGGCTACACCTTC
TRBV12-3/TRBV12-4	TRBJ2-5	NA	many	CASSLNFQETQYF	TGTGCCAGCAGTTTAAACTTCCAAGAGACCCAGTACTTC
TRBV5-1	TRBJ1-1	TRBD1	NA	CASDPGQGASTEAFF	TGCGCCAGTGATCCGGGACAGGGGGCGAGCACTGAAGCTTTCTTT
TRBV7-3	TRBJ2-5	TRBD2	NA	CASSLNRGGETQYF	TGTGCCAGCAGCTTAAATCGGGGGGGAGAGACCCAGTACTTC
TRBV28	TRBJ2-3	TRBD1	few	CASSPMRGRPPSTDTQYF	TGTGCCAGCAGTCCTATGAGGGGGCGGCCTCCTAGCACAGATACGCAGTATTTT
TRBV6-2/TRBV6-3	TRBJ1-1	NA	many	CASSYSRAAFF	TGTGCCAGCAGTTACTCGAGAGCCGCTTTCTTT
TRBV28	TRBJ1-6	TRBD1	NA	CASGGTGGLPLHF	TGTGCCAGCGGAGGGACAGGCGGTTTACCCCTCCACTTT
TRBV4-2	TRBJ2-4	NA	few	CASSPSQGRNIQYF	TGTGCCAGCAGCCCTAGTCAGGGACGCAACATTCAGTACTTC
TRBV2	TRBJ1-3	NA	few	CASTSTGFAGNTIYF	TGTGCCAGCACCTCGACGGGGTTCGCTGGAAACACCATATATTTT